The clone carrying this TCR beta chain was observed many times. There were TCR beta CDR3 regions amplified from RNA transcripts. HTBI primers were used for first-round RT-PCR of the TCR CDR3. TCRdb fed the multiplex PCR reads into MiXCR, producing one record per CDR3 protein. The table includes approximately 270,000 distinct CDR3 sequences, less than 15% detected once. Hyperthyroidism had been newly diagnosed in patients aged 18 to 65, and its duration was under 2 months. Uncontrolled infection, other autoimmune disease, pregnancy or lactation barred patients from enrollment. The sample originates from a study of T cells in Graves' hyperthyroidism and ophthalmopathy. Losses at the gene ends were 4 bases for V and 0 bases for J; bases not matched to a gene: 4. Germline V gene lookup returns CDR1 SGHAT and CDR2 FQNNGV. This CDR3 is built from 15 residues.

Sequenced sample: blood. The sequence was collected from a woman in her 40s with Graves' hyperthyroidism that later progressed to Graves' ophthalmopathy. The chain is built from TRBV11-2 and TRBJ2-7, with TRBD2 matching 9 bases. The CDR3 nucleotides read TGTGCCAGCAGCTCCCTAGCGGGAAACTCCTACGAGCAGTACTTC. As protein: CASSSLAGNSYEQYF.